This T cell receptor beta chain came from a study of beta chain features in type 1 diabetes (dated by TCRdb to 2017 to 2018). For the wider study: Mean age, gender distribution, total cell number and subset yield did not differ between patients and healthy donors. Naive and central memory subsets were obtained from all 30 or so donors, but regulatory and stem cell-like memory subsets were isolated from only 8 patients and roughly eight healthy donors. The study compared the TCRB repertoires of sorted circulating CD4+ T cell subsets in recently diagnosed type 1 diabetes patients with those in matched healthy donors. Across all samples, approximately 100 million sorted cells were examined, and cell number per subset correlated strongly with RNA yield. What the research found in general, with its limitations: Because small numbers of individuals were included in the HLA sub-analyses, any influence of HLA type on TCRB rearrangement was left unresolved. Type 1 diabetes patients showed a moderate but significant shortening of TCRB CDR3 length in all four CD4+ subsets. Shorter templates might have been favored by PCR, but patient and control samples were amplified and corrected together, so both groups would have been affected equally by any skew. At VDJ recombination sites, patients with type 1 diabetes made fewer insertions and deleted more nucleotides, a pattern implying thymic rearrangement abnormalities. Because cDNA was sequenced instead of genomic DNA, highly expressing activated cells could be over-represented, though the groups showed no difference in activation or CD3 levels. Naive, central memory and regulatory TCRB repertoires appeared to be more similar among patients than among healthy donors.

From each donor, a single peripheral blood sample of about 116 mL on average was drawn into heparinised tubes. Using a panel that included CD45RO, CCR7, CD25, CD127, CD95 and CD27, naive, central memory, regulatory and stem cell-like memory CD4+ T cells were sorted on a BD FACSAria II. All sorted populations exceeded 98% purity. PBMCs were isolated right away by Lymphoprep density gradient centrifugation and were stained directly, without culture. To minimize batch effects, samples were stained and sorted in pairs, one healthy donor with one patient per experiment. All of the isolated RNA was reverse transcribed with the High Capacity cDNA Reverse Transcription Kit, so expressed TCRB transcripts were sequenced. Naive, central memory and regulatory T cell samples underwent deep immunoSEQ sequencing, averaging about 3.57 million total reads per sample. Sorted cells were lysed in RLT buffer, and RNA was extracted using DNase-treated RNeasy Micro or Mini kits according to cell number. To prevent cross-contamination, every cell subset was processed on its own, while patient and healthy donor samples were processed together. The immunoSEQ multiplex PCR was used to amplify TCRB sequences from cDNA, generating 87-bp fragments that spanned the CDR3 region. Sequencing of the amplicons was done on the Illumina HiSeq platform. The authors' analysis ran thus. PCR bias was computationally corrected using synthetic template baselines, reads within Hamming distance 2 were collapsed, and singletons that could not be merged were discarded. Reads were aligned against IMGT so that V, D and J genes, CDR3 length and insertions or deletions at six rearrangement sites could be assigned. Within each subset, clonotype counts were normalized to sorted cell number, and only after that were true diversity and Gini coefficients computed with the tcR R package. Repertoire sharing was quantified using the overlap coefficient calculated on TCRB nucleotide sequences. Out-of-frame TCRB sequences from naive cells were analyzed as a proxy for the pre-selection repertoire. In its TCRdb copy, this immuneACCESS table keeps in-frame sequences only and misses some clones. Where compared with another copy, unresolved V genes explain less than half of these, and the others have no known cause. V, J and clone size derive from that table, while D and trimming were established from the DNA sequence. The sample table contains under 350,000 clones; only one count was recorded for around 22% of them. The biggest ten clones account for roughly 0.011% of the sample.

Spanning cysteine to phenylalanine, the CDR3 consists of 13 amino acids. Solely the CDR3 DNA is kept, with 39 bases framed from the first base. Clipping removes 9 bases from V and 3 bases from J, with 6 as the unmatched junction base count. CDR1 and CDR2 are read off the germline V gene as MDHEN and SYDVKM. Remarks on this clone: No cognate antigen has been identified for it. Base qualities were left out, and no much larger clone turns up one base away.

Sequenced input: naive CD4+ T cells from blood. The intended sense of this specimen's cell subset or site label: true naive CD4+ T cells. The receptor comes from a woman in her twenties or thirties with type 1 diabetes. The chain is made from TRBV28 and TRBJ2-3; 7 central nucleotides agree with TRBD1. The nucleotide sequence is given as TGTGCCAGTTCGACAGGGCGGACAGATACGCAGTATTTT. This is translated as CASSTGRTDTQYF.